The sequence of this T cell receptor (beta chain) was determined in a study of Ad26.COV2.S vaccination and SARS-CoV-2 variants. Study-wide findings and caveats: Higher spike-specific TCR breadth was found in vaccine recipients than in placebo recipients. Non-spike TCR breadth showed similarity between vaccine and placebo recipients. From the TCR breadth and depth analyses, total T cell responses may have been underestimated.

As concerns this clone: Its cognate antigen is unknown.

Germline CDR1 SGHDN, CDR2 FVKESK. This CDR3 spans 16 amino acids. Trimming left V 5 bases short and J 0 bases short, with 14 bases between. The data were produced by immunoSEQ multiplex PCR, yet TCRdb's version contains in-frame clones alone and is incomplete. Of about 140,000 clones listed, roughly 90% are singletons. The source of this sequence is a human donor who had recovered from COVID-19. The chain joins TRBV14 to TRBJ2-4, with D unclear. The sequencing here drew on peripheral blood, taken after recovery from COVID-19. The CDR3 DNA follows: TGTGCCAGCAGCGCAGGCATGCCTCTAGCCAAAAACATTCAGTACTTC. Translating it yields CASSAGMPLAKNIQYF.